These 18 T cell receptor beta chains were all obtained from the same sample, sequenced in a study of T cells in Graves' hyperthyroidism and ophthalmopathy. RNA transcripts gave rise to amplified TCR beta CDR3 regions. In the first-round RT-PCR of the TCR CDR3, the HTBI primer set was used. TCRdb re-called the multiplex PCR reads with MiXCR, one entry per CDR3 protein. The profile shows about 480,000 distinct CDR3 sequences, 14% of them singletons. The source material was blood. These receptors were obtained from a young woman with Graves' hyperthyroidism.

This clonotype showed up many times. J is TRBJ1-2 and V is TRBV5-1, with a weak D call TRBD1 (5 bases). The V gene lost 3 bases and the J gene lost 5 bases, with 11 bases spanning the gap. The CDR3 consists of 13 residues. The germline gives CDR1 SGHRS, CDR2 YFSETQ. DNA for the CDR3: TGCGCCAGCAGCTGGGGGTTGGAGTATGGCTACACCTTC. It encodes CASSWGLEYGYTF.

The sample holds many counts of this clonotype. The chain couples TRBV19 to TRBJ2-5, with 14 bases aligning to TRBD2. Germline-derived CDR1 and CDR2 are LNHDA and SQIVND (reference sequence). CDR3 length: 18 residues. With V trimmed by 4 bases and J by 5 bases, 12 bases remained unmatched. The CDR3, as DNA: TGTGCCAGTAGTAATGACCTGGGACTAGCGGGAGCGTCGGAGACCCAGTACTTC. It encodes CASSNDLGLAGASETQYF. Drawing the rest from reference TRBV19 and TRBJ2-5, the complete variable domain is DGGITQSPKYLFRKEGQNVTLSCEQNLNHDAMYWYRQDPGQGLRLIYYSQIVNDFQKGDIAEGYSVSREKKESFPLTVTSAQKNPTAFYLCASSNDLGLAGASETQYFGPGTRLLVL.

V usage is TRBV3-1 and J usage is TRBJ1-4; TRBD1 aligns across 7 bases. V trimming: 4 bases; J trimming: 5 bases; junction bases outside the gene matches: 7. Germline CDR1 LGHDT, CDR2 YNNKEL (reference sequence). This CDR3 is 15 amino acids long. The CDR3 region is CASSLTQGENEKLFF. CDR3 in DNA: TGTGCCAGCAGCCTGACGCAGGGGGAGAATGAAAAACTGTTTTTT.

V gene TRBV10-1 combines with J gene TRBJ1-2; 7 bases agree with TRBD1. The CDR3 extends over 15 amino acids. V lost 4 bases to trimming and J lost 8 bases; unmatched junction nucleotides: 13. The germline gives CDR1 WNHNN, CDR2 SYGVQD (reference sequence). CDR3 bases: TGCGCCAGCAGTGCCTCGGACAGGATTCGCTTGGGCTACACCTTC. Protein product: CASSASDRIRLGYTF.

This clonotype has at least ten counts. This chain uses TRBV11-3 with TRBJ2-5; TRBD1 is a possible D gene (6 bases). V lost 6 bases, J lost 0 bases, and 14 bases lay in between. This CDR3 is 15 amino acids long. Per the germline V gene, CDR1 is SGHNT and CDR2 is YENEEA. The CDR3 sequence is CASSRQDGDQETQYF. In DNA, the CDR3 is TGTGCCAGCAGTCGACAGGATGGGGACCAAGAGACCCAGTACTTC.

The chain carries TRBV6-2 or TRBV6-3 and TRBJ2-5, with a tentative D call TRBD1 (6 bases). This CDR3 region has 15 residues. V was trimmed by 6 bases and J by 2 bases, leaving 16 bases between them. CDR1 is MNHEY, CDR2 SVGEGT, per germline. The CDR3 nucleotides are TGTGCCAGCAGGGAATTCGGGACACAGCAAGAGACCCAGTACTTC. Translating it yields CASREFGTQQETQYF.

This clonotype was recorded many times. The chain links TRBV12-5 to TRBJ2-5; D gene ambiguous. The CDR3 has 14 residues. Germline values: CDR1 LGHNT, CDR2 FRNRAP. Trimming took 6 bases from V and 5 from J, leaving 16 bases between them. The CDR3 protein is CASGSPTGGETQYF. CDR3 nucleotides: TGTGCTAGTGGGTCTCCTACCGGTGGGGAGACCCAGTACTTC.

The sample holds many counts of this clonotype. CDR3 residues: CASSYPRPSSNYGYTF. As DNA, the CDR3 is TGTGCCAGCAGTTACCCCCGGCCTTCCTCGAACTATGGCTACACCTTC. This chain uses TRBV12-3 or TRBV12-4 with TRBJ1-2, with unresolved D. This CDR3 is built from 16 residues. Trimming cost V 4 bases and J 2 bases, with 17 bases left between them.

About this clonotype itself: At one of its ends the junction is not consistent with the germline gene, which may arise from a read error. The chain carries TRBV29-1 and TRBJ2-3, with 12 bases aligning to TRBD2. Germline-derived CDR1 and CDR2 are SQVTM and ANQGSEA. The length of the CDR3 is 19 residues. CDR3 amino acids: CSVEKASGRGWYDTDTLYF. The DNA for the CDR3 is TGCAGCGTTGAAAAGGCTAGCGGGAGGGGATGGTATGATACAGATACGCTGTATTTT.

The V gene is TRBV3-1, the J gene TRBJ2-7, with D possibly matching TRBD1 (6 bases). V shed 5 bases and J shed 2 bases, with 7 bases lying between them. In germline, CDR1 is LGHDT, CDR2 YNNKEL (reference sequence). This CDR3 has 12 amino acids. The CDR3 reads CASSWDTYEQYF. For the CDR3, the DNA is TGTGCCAGCAGCTGGGACACCTACGAGCAGTACTTC.

This clonotype has a handful of counts. A read error may explain this, as a much larger clone is one base away. The chain employs TRBV7-9 and TRBJ2-2; D is unclear. The CDR3 runs 14 residues. Trimming pared 2 bases from V and 3 bases from J, leaving 7 bases between. Per germline, CDR1 SEHNR and CDR2 FQNEAQ (reference sequence). The CDR3 region is CASSLIWDTGELFF. The CDR3 DNA sequence: TGTGCCAGCAGCTTAATCTGGGACACCGGGGAGCTGTTTTTT.

This clonotype was recorded a few times. The chain has TRBV7-3 and TRBJ2-7; 7 nucleotides agree with TRBD1. The CDR3 length is 15 residues. J was trimmed by 2 bases and V by 5 bases; bases with no gene match: 9. The germline gives CDR1 SGHTA, CDR2 FQGTGA. The CDR3 protein is CASSQHGTAPYEQYF. CDR3 DNA sequence: TGTGCCAGCAGCCAACACGGGACAGCTCCCTACGAGCAGTACTTC.

This clonotype came up many times. The chain recombines TRBV24-1 with TRBJ2-1, with 9 nucleotides matching TRBD2. The germline CDR1 and CDR2 sequences are KGHDR and SFDVKD. The trim removed 0 bases at V and 8 bases at J, leaving 4 bases unmatched. The CDR3 covers 15 residues. In nucleotides, the CDR3 is TGTGCCACCAGTGATTTGCTAGCGGGACGGCATGAGCAGTTCTTC. Its protein product is CATSDLLAGRHEQFF.

Many counts were recorded for this clonotype. The gene calls are TRBV6-1 and TRBJ1-2, with TRBD1 matching 7 bases. Germline assignment: CDR1 MNHNS and CDR2 SASEGT. CDR3 size: 13 residues. The trim removed 6 bases at V and 8 bases at J, leaving 9 bases unmatched. The CDR3 DNA is TGTGCCAGCAGACTCGACAGGGATTACGGCTACACCTTC. Its protein is CASRLDRDYGYTF.

This clonotype was counted ten times or more. This chain connects TRBV27 to TRBJ2-7; D is possibly TRBD2 (6 bases). V was clipped by 2 bases and J by 5 bases, with 13 bases between them. Germline assignment: CDR1 MNHEY and CDR2 SMNVEV (reference sequence). This CDR3 region has 14 residues. CDR3 in DNA: TGTGCCAGCAGTTTACAACTAGCTATGGACGAGCAGTACGTC. This encodes CASSLQLAMDEQYV.

This clonotype occurred many times. The chain recombines TRBV2 with TRBJ2-2, with D hard to call. The CDR3 consists of 13 residues. Germline CDR1 is SNHLY and CDR2 is FYNNEI. The germline V and J ends were trimmed by 5 bases and 0 bases, with 4 bases remaining between them. The CDR3 DNA reads as TGTGCCAGCAGTTACCCGAACACCGGGGAGCTGTTTTTT. Translated: CASSYPNTGELFF. Complete variable domain (other parts from reference TRBV2 and TRBJ2-2): EPEVTQTPSHQVTQMGQEVILRCVPISNHLYFYWYRQILGQKVEFLVSFYNNEISEKSEIFDDQFSVERPDGSNFTLKIRSTKLEDSAMYFCASSYPNTGELFFGEGSRLTVL.

This clonotype was observed at least ten times. The chain couples TRBV29-1 to TRBJ1-4, with D possibly being TRBD1 (6 bases). Looked up from germline, CDR1 is SQVTM and CDR2 is ANQGSEA. Deletions cut 6 bases from V and 3 bases from J, with 11 bases between. There are 13 residues in the CDR3. The CDR3 reads CSVQGPSNEKLFF. CDR3 nucleotide sequence: TGCAGCGTCCAGGGGCCTTCTAATGAAAAACTGTTTTTT.

This clonotype has a count of ten or more. V is TRBV7-2 and J is TRBJ1-6, with D perhaps matching TRBD1 (5 bases). Germline V CDR1 and CDR2: SGHTA, FQGNSA. The CDR3 loop spans 14 amino acids. Trimming cost V 2 bases and J 9 bases, with 11 bases left between them. CDR3 coding DNA: TGTGCCAGCAGCTTACGGGGCACAGCTTCACCCCTCCACTTT. It specifies CASSLRGTASPLHF.